The 20 T cell receptor beta chains reported below all come from one sample, sequenced in a study of T cell responses to AZD1222 COVID-19 vaccine. This table comes from immunoSEQ multiplex PCR, and its TCRdb copy is limited to in-frame clones, with some not included. The repertoire holds 98,000 or so clones, with approximately 89% as singletons. Material: peripheral blood, obtained on day 0 of AZD1222 vaccination. The receptors shown here come from an adult in good health.

V is TRBV19 and J is TRBJ2-5; 10 bases align to TRBD2. CDR1 and CDR2 from the germline V gene are LNHDA and SQIVND (reference sequence). Germline trimming cut 4 bases from V and 2 bases from J; bases unmatched to any gene: 4. The CDR3 is 15 amino acids. The CDR3 reads CASSRGSGGQETQYF. The DNA of the CDR3 is TGTGCCAGTAGTAGGGGTAGCGGGGGGCAAGAGACCCAGTACTTC.

As regards this clone: This clone may be a read error of a much larger clone one base away. The chain is built from TRBV6-4 and TRBJ2-3; D call uncertain. This CDR3 is built from 13 residues. Trimming removed 2 bases at V and 2 bases at J, with 5 bases between. CDR1 and CDR2 (germline): MRHNA, SNTAGT. The CDR3 is CASSDGDTDTQYF. CDR3 DNA: TGTGCCAGCAGTGACGGGGACACAGATACGCAGTATTTT.

This sequence joins TRBV5-8 and TRBJ1-3; no clear D gene. The CDR3 has 19 residues. In germline, CDR1 is SGHTS, CDR2 YDEGEE. The ends were cut back, 1 base at V and 0 bases at J, with 20 bases in the middle. CDR3: CASSLILDLGRASGNTIYF. CDR3 sequence (DNA): TGTGCCAGCAGCTTGATCCTGGACCTCGGTCGAGCCTCTGGAAACACCATATATTTT.

The J gene is TRBJ1-2, the V gene TRBV14, with 7 bases matching TRBD1. The CDR3 is 15 residues long. V lost 3 bases to trimming and J lost 3 bases; unmatched junction nucleotides: 7. Germline CDR1 reads SGHDN; CDR2 reads FVKESK. In DNA form, the CDR3 reads TGTGCCAGCAGCCACCGACAGGGATGGGACTATGGCTACACCTTC. Protein product: CASSHRQGWDYGYTF.

CDR3 nucleotide sequence: TGTGCCAGCGCAGGGCCGGGGGTCAATCAGCCCCAGCATTTT. Translation: CASAGPGVNQPQHF. The rearrangement joins TRBV2 to TRBJ1-5, with D maybe TRBD1 (5 bases). The CDR3 sequence is 14 residues long. The V end lost 8 bases, the J end lost 3 bases, and 14 bases lay between the germline ends. Germline CDR1 reads SNHLY; CDR2 reads FYNNEI.

This sequence joins TRBV15 and TRBJ2-4; 9 positions agree with TRBD1. V gave up 0 bases and J gave up 6 bases; unmatched junction bases: 3. The germline gives CDR1 LNHNV, CDR2 YYDKDF (reference sequence). The CDR3 sequence is 15 residues long. CDR3 protein: CATSREWTGVNIQYF. Here the CDR3 DNA reads TGTGCCACCAGCAGAGAATGGACAGGGGTAAACATTCAGTACTTC.

The chain uses TRBV7-2 and TRBJ1-3; D is possibly TRBD1 (6 bases). The CDR3 extends over 13 amino acids. CDR1 is SGHTA, CDR2 FQGNSA, per germline. The ends were cut back, 4 bases at V and 8 bases at J, with 12 bases in the middle. CDR3 protein: CASSSKGGDTIYF. The CDR3 bases are TGTGCCAGCAGCTCTAAAGGGGGGGACACCATATATTTT.

The chain couples TRBV9 to TRBJ2-5; maybe TRBD2 (5 bases). The CDR3 is made up of 16 amino acids. The V end lost 0 bases, the J end lost 2 bases, and 14 bases lay between the germline ends. From germline, CDR1 is SGDLS and CDR2 YYNGEE. The CDR3 DNA sequence: TGTGCCAGCAGCGTAGACGCTAGCAAGACGCAAGAGACCCAGTACTTC. Translated, it gives CASSVDASKTQETQYF.

This sequence joins TRBV9 and TRBJ2-6; D is undetermined. V was clipped by 0 bases and J by 2 bases, with 12 bases between them. Germline V lookup: CDR1 SGDLS, CDR2 YYNGEE. The CDR3 totals 17 residues. CDR3 residues: CASSVVAVMTGANVLTF. The CDR3, as DNA: TGTGCCAGCAGCGTAGTTGCCGTAATGACTGGGGCCAACGTCCTGACTTTC.

V gene TRBV6-5 combines with J gene TRBJ1-6; D not certain. CDR1 is MNHEY and CDR2 is SVGAGI in the germline V gene. The CDR3 has 15 amino acids. Between the trimmed V and J ends, which lost 5 bases and 7 bases, there was a span of 15 bases. CDR3 residues: CASSPRIPSNSPLHF. CDR3 coding DNA: TGTGCCAGCAGTCCTAGGATCCCGAGCAATTCACCCCTCCACTTT.

V gene TRBV5-6 combines with J gene TRBJ2-2; 8 bases match TRBD1. Trimming removed 7 bases from V and 3 bases from J; junction bases left unmatched: 11. Germline CDR1 and CDR2: SGHDT and YYEEEE. The CDR3 is 16 amino acids. As DNA, the CDR3 is TGTGCCAGCGATCGAGCCGGGACAGGATACACCGGGGAGCTGTTTTTT. Protein: CASDRAGTGYTGELFF.

The rearrangement uses TRBV10-3 and TRBJ1-1; D is possibly TRBD1 (6 bases). The CDR3 runs to 13 residues. CDR1 and CDR2 from the germline V gene are ENHRY and SYGVKD. The CDR3 region is CAKRMDRNTEAFF. The CDR3 region has the DNA TGTGCAAAGAGGATGGACAGAAACACTGAAGCTTTCTTT.

The chain recombines TRBV18 with TRBJ1-2; TRBD1 matches at 11 bases. The CDR3 covers 14 residues. Trimming took 4 bases from V and 6 from J; bases not matched to a gene: 4. CDR1 and CDR2 from the germline V gene are KGHSH and LQKENI. The chain's CDR3 is CASSRGQGADGYTF. CDR3 bases: TGTGCCAGCTCACGAGGACAGGGGGCGGATGGCTACACCTTC.

CDR3 amino acids: CASSQVASGGTDTQYF. CDR3 DNA: TGCGCCAGCAGCCAAGTAGCGAGCGGGGGCACAGATACGCAGTATTTT. The chain links TRBV4-1 to TRBJ2-3, with TRBD2 matching over 7 bases. CDR1 MGHRA and CDR2 YSYEKL come from the germline V gene. This CDR3 has 16 residues. Trimming cost V 1 base and J 1 base; bases outside gene matches: 5.

The chain employs TRBV27 and TRBJ2-5, with 11 bases matching TRBD2. The ends lost 3 bases at V and 5 bases at J; junction bases unmatched: 5. This CDR3 is built from 15 residues. Germline V gene sequence: CDR1 MNHEY, CDR2 SMNVEV (reference sequence). The DNA of the CDR3 is TGTGCCAGCAGTTTGGGTAGCGGGGGGGCTGAGACCCAGTACTTC. Translated, it gives CASSLGSGGAETQYF.

This sequence joins TRBV6-1 and TRBJ1-1; TRBD1 aligns across 7 bases. The CDR3 consists of 14 residues. Germline V gene lookup returns CDR1 MNHNS and CDR2 SASEGT. J was trimmed by 6 bases and V by 1 base; bases with no gene match: 5. The CDR3 bases are TGTGCCAGCAGTGAAGGACAGGGAAGGGCTGAAGCTTTCTTT. Protein sequence: CASSEGQGRAEAFF.

The V gene is TRBV2, the J gene TRBJ2-5, with a weak D call TRBD1 (6 bases). The CDR3 totals 15 residues. V gave up 6 bases and J gave up 0 bases, with 14 bases separating them. Germline CDR1 reads SNHLY; CDR2 reads FYNNEI. The CDR3 DNA sequence: TGTGCCAGCAGGTGGGACACCGGGAACCAAGAGACCCAGTACTTC. Its protein product is CASRWDTGNQETQYF.

The V and J genes are TRBV3-1 (or the pseudogene TRBV3-2) and TRBJ2-5; D ambiguous. Trimming removed 1 base at V and 5 bases at J, with 8 bases between. CDR1 and CDR2 from the germline V gene are LGHDT and YNNKEL (reference sequence). This CDR3 has 13 residues. In nucleotides, the CDR3 is TGTGCCAGCAGCCAAGCTAGTGGCGAGACCCAGTACTTC. The encoded protein is CASSQASGETQYF.

V and J are TRBV24-1 and TRBJ1-2, with D possibly TRBD1 on 5 matching bases. The CDR3 has 14 amino acids. V was pared by 3 bases and J by 8 bases, with 15 bases between. CDR1 and CDR2 from the germline V gene are KGHDR and SFDVKD. The CDR3 nucleotides are TGTGCCACCAGTGATGGGACCGCCCGGGGGGGCTACACCTTC. Amino acid sequence: CATSDGTARGGYTF.

The chain uses TRBV5-1 and TRBJ1-4, with no clear D. Germline assignment: CDR1 SGHRS and CDR2 YFSETQ. The germline V and J ends were trimmed by 1 base and 3 bases, with 7 bases remaining between them. This CDR3 has 14 residues. The CDR3 spells CASSLSRPNEKLFF. CDR3 bases: TGCGCCAGCAGCTTGAGCAGACCTAATGAAAAACTGTTTTTT.